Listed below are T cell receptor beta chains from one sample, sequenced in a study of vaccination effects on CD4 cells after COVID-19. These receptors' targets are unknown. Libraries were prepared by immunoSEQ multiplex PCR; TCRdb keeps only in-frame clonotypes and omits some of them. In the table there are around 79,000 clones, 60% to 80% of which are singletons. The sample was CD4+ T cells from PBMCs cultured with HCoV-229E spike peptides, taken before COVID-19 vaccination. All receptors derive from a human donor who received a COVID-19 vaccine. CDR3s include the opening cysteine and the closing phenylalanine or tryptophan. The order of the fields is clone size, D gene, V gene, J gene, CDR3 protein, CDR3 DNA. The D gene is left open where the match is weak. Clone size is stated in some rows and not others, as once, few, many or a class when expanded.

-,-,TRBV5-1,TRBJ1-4,CASTVGTTNEKLFF,TGCGCCAGCACCGTGGGGACAACTAATGAAAAACTGTTTTTT
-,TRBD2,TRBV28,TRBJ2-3,CASSTGLAGQYF,TGTGCCAGCAGCACGGGACTAGCGGGGCAGTATTTT
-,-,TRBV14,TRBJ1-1,CASSQRGNTEAFF,TGTGCCAGCAGCCAAAGGGGGAACACTGAAGCTTTCTTT
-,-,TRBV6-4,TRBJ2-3,CASSSTRGDTQYF,TGTGCCAGCAGCTCGACACGAGGAGATACGCAGTATTTT
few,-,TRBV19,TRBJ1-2,CASSISFGGYTF,TGTGCCAGTAGTATTTCGTTTGGTGGCTACACCTTC
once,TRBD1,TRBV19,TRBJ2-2,CASSSTTGVRTGELFF,TGTGCCAGTAGTTCGACAACAGGGGTGCGCACCGGGGAGCTGTTTTTT
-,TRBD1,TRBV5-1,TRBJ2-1,CASSLGTGPYNEQFF,TGCGCCAGCAGCTTGGGGACAGGGCCCTACAATGAGCAGTTCTTC
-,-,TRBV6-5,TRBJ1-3,CASIGGYGTIYF,TGTGCCAGCATCGGAGGGTACGGCACCATATATTTT
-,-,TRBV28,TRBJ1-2,CASSLFGGGYTF,TGTGCCAGCAGTTTATTTGGGGGTGGCTACACCTTC
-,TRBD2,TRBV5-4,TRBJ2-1,CASSSTSGGLNEQFF,TGTGCCAGCAGCTCAACTAGCGGGGGGCTCAATGAGCAGTTCTTC
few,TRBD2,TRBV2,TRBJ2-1,CASSTSGGADEQFF,TGTGCCTCTTCGACTAGCGGGGGGGCCGATGAGCAGTTCTTC
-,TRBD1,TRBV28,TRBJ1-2,CASSPRDRGRIGRGYTF,TGTGCCAGCAGTCCCAGGGACAGGGGGCGAATCGGTCGGGGCTACACCTTC
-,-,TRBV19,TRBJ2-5,CASSIGPGKEETQYF,TGTGCCAGTAGTATAGGCCCAGGGAAGGAAGAGACCCAGTACTTC
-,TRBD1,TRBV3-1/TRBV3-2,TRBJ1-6,CASRHNGQGDSPLHF,TGTGCCAGCAGACATAACGGACAGGGAGATTCACCCCTCCACTTT
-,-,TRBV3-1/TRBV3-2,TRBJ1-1,CASSQDGGAGTFF,TGTGCCAGCAGCCAAGATGGGGGCGCGGGAACTTTCTTT
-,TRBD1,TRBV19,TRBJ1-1,CASSTRPGTGLNTEAFF,TGTGCCAGTAGTACACGTCCCGGGACAGGTTTGAACACTGAAGCTTTCTTT
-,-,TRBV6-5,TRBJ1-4,CASRGGFNEKLFF,TGTGCCAGTAGGGGGGGGTTTAATGAAAAACTGTTTTTT
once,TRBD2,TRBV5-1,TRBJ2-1,CASSLYSTSGGVGEQFF,TGCGCCAGCAGCTTATACTCGACTAGCGGGGGGGTCGGTGAGCAGTTCTTC
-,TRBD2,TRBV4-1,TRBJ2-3,CASSQDKLAGASSTDTQYF,TGCGCCAGCAGCCAAGATAAACTAGCGGGGGCGTCTAGCACAGATACGCAGTATTTT
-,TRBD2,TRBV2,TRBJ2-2,CASSELGGVTGELFF,TGTGCCAGCAGTGAACTGGGGGGGGTCACCGGGGAGCTGTTTTTT
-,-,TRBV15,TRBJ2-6,CATSRDPPGGANVLTF,TGTGCCACCAGCAGAGATCCCCCCGGAGGGGCCAACGTCCTGACTTTC
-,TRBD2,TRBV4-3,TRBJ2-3,CASSRRGLAGATDTQYF,TGCGCCAGCAGCCGTCGTGGACTAGCGGGGGCCACAGATACGCAGTATTTT
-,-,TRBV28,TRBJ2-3,CASSSRGAGIDTQYF,TGTGCCAGCAGTTCTCGGGGAGCGGGTATAGATACGCAGTATTTT
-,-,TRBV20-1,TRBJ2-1,CSASYVGRKEQFF,TGCAGTGCTAGTTACGTTGGGAGAAAGGAGCAGTTCTTC
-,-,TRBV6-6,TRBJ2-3,CASSNAGRTDTQYF,TGTGCCAGCAGTAATGCGGGGCGCACAGATACGCAGTATTTT
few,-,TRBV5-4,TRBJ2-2,CASSLDAGELFF,TGTGCCAGCAGCTTGGACGCCGGGGAGCTGTTTTTT
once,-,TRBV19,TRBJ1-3,CASSRNGAGNTIYF,TGTGCCAGTAGCCGAAACGGGGCCGGAAACACCATATATTTT
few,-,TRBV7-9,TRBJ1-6,CASSLMQGVLNSPLHF,TGTGCCAGCAGCTTAATGCAGGGTGTGTTAAATTCACCCCTCCACTTT
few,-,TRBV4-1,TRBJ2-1,CASSQIGRFPEQFF,TGCGCCAGCAGCCAAATCGGCCGATTCCCGGAGCAGTTCTTC
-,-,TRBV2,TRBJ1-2,CASSAGAFSVYTF,TGTGCCAGCAGTGCCGGGGCGTTCTCGGTCTACACCTTC
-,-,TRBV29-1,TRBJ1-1,CSVLARGRGGTEAFF,TGCAGCGTCCTCGCGCGGGGGAGGGGGGGCACTGAAGCTTTCTTT
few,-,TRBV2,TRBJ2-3,CASSILQGAADTQYF,TGTGCCAGCAGCATATTACAGGGAGCGGCAGATACGCAGTATTTT
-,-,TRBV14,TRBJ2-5,CASSPPVGGEETQYF,TGTGCCAGCAGCCCGCCGGTCGGGGGTGAAGAGACCCAGTACTTC
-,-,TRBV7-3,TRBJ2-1,CASSLNWGGEQFF,TGTGCCAGCAGCTTAAATTGGGGGGGCGAGCAGTTCTTC
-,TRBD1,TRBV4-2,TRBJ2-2,CASSQTGTGNTGELFF,TGTGCCAGCAGCCAAACCGGGACAGGGAACACCGGGGAGCTGTTTTTT
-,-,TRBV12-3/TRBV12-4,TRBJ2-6,CASSLVGANVLTF,TGTGCCAGCAGTTTAGTAGGGGCCAACGTCCTGACTTTC
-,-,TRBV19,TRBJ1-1,CASSIDTGNTEAFF,TGTGCCAGTAGTATAGATACAGGGAACACTGAAGCTTTCTTT
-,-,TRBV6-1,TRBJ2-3,CASSWTPSTDTQYF,TGTGCCAGCAGTTGGACACCTAGCACAGATACGCAGTATTTT
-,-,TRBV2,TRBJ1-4,CASSGQPTNEKLFF,TGTGCCAGCAGTGGACAGCCTACTAATGAAAAACTGTTTTTT
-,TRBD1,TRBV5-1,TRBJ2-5,CASSWGQGASETQYF,TGCGCCAGCAGCTGGGGACAGGGGGCGTCGGAGACCCAGTACTTC
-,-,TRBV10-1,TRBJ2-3,CASSDSGGPDTQYF,TGCGCCAGCAGTGACTCGGGGGGCCCAGATACGCAGTATTTT
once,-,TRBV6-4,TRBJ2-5,CASSVKTQYF,TGTGCCAGCAGTGTTAAGACCCAGTACTTC
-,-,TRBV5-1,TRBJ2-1,CASSRYIQLGGNEQFF,TGCGCCAGCAGCCGCTATATACAGCTAGGCGGGAATGAGCAGTTCTTC
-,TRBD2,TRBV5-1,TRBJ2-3,CASSSGTSVSTDTQYF,TGCGCCAGCAGCTCCGGGACTAGCGTTAGCACAGATACGCAGTATTTT